A single T cell receptor (beta chain) is shown here with its context. As yet, its antigen is unknown. Both 60 Vbeta primers and 13 Jbeta primers went into the PCR. Profiled with immunoSEQ multiplex PCR; TCRdb holds only in-frame clones, not every one. Found here are around 220,000 clones, 75% to 80% of them singletons; the top ten hold about 1.8%. This entry belongs to a study of cytomegalovirus exposure and HLA in healthy donors. The CDR3 is 15 amino acids. The ends lost 0 bases at V and 9 bases at J; junction bases unmatched: 12. Germline CDR1 reads SGHRS; CDR2 reads YFSETQ. Study observations and caveats: The study labeled more than 150 TCR beta chains cytomegalovirus-associated.

The sequence was obtained from a man younger than 35 in good health and CMV-seronegative. The rearrangement links TRBV5-1 to TRBJ2-7; 7 nucleotides agree with TRBD1. Sequencing used PBMCs. This CDR3 is CASSLGQGLAMGQYF. CDR3 coding DNA: TGCGCCAGCAGCTTGGGACAGGGCCTCGCCATGGGGCAGTACTTC.